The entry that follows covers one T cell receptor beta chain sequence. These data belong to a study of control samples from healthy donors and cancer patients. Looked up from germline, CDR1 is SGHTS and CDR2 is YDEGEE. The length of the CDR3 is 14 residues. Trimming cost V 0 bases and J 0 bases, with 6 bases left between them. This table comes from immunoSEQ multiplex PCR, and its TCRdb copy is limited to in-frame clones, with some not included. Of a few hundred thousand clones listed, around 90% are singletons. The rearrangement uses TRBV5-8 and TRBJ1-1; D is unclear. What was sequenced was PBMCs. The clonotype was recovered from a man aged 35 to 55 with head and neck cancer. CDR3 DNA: TGTGCCAGCAGCTTGGACAGATTGAACACTGAAGCTTTCTTT. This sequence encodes CASSLDRLNTEAFF.